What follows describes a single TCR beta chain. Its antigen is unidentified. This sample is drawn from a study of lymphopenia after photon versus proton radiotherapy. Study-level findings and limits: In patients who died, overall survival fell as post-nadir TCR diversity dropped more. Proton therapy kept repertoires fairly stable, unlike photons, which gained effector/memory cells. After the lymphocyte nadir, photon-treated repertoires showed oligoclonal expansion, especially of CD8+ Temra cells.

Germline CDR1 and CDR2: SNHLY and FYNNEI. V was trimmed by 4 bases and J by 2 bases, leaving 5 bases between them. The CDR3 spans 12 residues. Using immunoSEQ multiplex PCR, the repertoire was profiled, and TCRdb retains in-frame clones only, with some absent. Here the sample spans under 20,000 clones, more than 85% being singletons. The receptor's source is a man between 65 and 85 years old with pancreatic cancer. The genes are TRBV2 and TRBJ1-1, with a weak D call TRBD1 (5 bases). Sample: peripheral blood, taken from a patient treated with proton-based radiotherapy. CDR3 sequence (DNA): TGTGCCAGCAGTGGGGACAACACTGAAGCTTTCTTT. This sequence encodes CASSGDNTEAFF.